Listed here are 26 T cell receptor beta chains from one sample, sequenced in a study of blood T cell repertoires in COVID-19. The data were produced by immunoSEQ multiplex PCR, yet TCRdb's version contains in-frame clones alone and is incomplete. In the table there are 490,000 or so clones, 85% to 90% of which are singletons. The sample taken for sequencing was PBMCs or T cells enriched from blood (not recorded which). The origin of the receptors is a woman aged 40 to 50 who had recovered from COVID-19.

This clone was counted once. Other DNA variants within this sample encode the same CDR3. The chain couples TRBV4-3 to TRBJ2-1; weak D call: TRBD2 (5 bases). The germline CDR1 and CDR2 sequences are LGHNA and YSLEER. V lost 0 bases to trimming and J lost 7 bases, with 7 bases between them. The CDR3 is 13 amino acids. The CDR3 DNA reads TGCGCCAGCAGCCAAGAACGGGGTAATGAGCAGTTCTTC. Its protein is CASSQERGNEQFF.

The V and J genes are TRBV30 and TRBJ2-5; D remains unclear. Germline CDR1 reads GTSNPN; CDR2 reads SVGIG (reference sequence). The V end was cut by 0 bases, the J end by 5 bases, with 7 bases between. The CDR3 extends over 12 amino acids. The DNA of the CDR3 is TGTGCCTGGAGTGTATCTAGGGAGACCCAGTACTTC. Protein product: CAWSVSRETQYF.

The rearrangement joins TRBV3-1 (or the pseudogene TRBV3-2) to TRBJ1-5, with unresolved D. Trimming removed 2 bases from V and 14 bases from J, with 16 bases in between. The CDR3 is made up of 13 amino acids. Germline lookup yields CDR1 LGHDT and CDR2 YNNKEL (reference sequence). The DNA for the CDR3 is TGTGCCAGCAGCCAACGTTTGGGCGGGGAGGAGCATTTT. Translating it yields CASSQRLGGEEHF.

The chain recombines TRBV7-8 with TRBJ2-5, with TRBD1 as a possible D gene (6 bases). CDR1 and CDR2 from the germline V gene are SGHVS and FQNEAQ. Trimming removed 2 bases at V and 5 bases at J, with 18 bases between. CDR3 length: 16 residues. This chain's CDR3 is CASSLNPGHSRETQYF. CDR3 DNA sequence: TGTGCCAGCAGCTTAAACCCGGGACACTCCCGTGAGACCCAGTACTTC.

The rearrangement links TRBV21-1 to TRBJ2-7; TRBD2, the table's D call, lacks a check against the DNA. TRBV21-1 constitutes a pseudogene. The CDR3 is 14 residues long. CDR3 residues: CAIPPLKKPYEQYF. The CDR3 DNA reads TGTGCCATCCCCCCCCTAAAGAAACCCTACGAGCAGTACTTC.

The chain employs TRBV13 and TRBJ2-5; 7 nucleotides align to TRBD2. CDR1 is PRHDT and CDR2 is FYEKMQ in the germline V gene (reference sequence). The CDR3 is 15 residues long. V lost 5 bases to trimming and J lost 3 bases; unmatched junction nucleotides: 9. The CDR3 loop reads CASSPWGGGKETQYF. The CDR3 bases are TGTGCCAGCAGCCCGTGGGGCGGGGGAAAAGAGACCCAGTACTTC.

The chain joins TRBV11-2 to TRBJ2-3, with 11 positions matching TRBD2. The germline gives CDR1 SGHAT, CDR2 FQNNGV. The CDR3 extends over 16 amino acids. J was trimmed by 2 bases and V by 5 bases; bases with no gene match: 6. The CDR3 spells CASSLPTSGITDTQYF. Written as DNA, the CDR3 is TGTGCCAGCAGCCTTCCGACTAGCGGGATCACAGATACGCAGTATTTT.

V gene TRBV4-3 combines with J gene TRBJ1-5; no firm D call. Germline CDR1 LGHNA, CDR2 YSLEER. The CDR3 is made up of 15 amino acids. The V end was cut by 0 bases, the J end by 4 bases, with 10 bases between. The CDR3 DNA follows: TGCGCCAGCAGCCAAGACTACGGGGAAAATCAGCCCCAGCATTTT. It codes for CASSQDYGENQPQHF.

The gene calls are TRBV7-9 and TRBJ1-4; 8 bases are a match to TRBD1. The germline CDR1 and CDR2 sequences are SEHNR and FQNEAQ (reference sequence). The trim removed 3 bases at V and 7 bases at J, leaving 16 bases unmatched. The CDR3 has 18 residues. DNA of the CDR3: TGTGCCAGCAGCTTCAGTATCGAGACAGGGGCCTGGGGTGAAAAACTGTTTTTT. Protein product: CASSFSIETGAWGEKLFF.

This clone was counted between two and nine times. The V gene is TRBV4-2, the J gene TRBJ1-2, with D unclear. The germline gives CDR1 LGHNA, CDR2 YNFKEQ. The germline V and J ends were trimmed by 4 bases and 5 bases, with 8 bases remaining between them. The CDR3 runs to 12 residues. The DNA for the CDR3 is TGTGCCAGCAGCCCTGGACTGTATGGCTACACCTTC. It yields the protein CASSPGLYGYTF.

The chain couples TRBV11-1 to TRBJ2-2; no clear D gene. The CDR3 is made up of 17 amino acids. The germline V gene has CDR1 SGHAT and CDR2 FQDESV (reference sequence). Trimming cost V 0 bases and J 6 bases, with 17 bases left between them. This CDR3 is CASSLARQGIWSGELFF. CDR3 nucleotides: TGTGCCAGCAGCTTAGCAAGACAAGGAATTTGGTCCGGGGAGCTGTTTTTT.

This clone was seen only a few times. The chain uses TRBV4-3 and TRBJ1-5; TRBD1 is a possible D gene (5 bases). Germline CDR1 is LGHNA and CDR2 is YSLEER. The CDR3 extends over 15 amino acids. V lost 0 bases to trimming and J lost 5 bases, with 11 bases between them. In nucleotides, the CDR3 is TGCGCCAGCAGCCAAGAGTCCGGAGGGGATCAGCCCCAGCATTTT. Protein product: CASSQESGGDQPQHF.

This sequence joins TRBV28 and TRBJ2-2, with 7 bases aligning to TRBD2. CDR3 length equals 13 residues. Germline assignment: CDR1 MDHEN and CDR2 SYDVKM. V was clipped by 3 bases and J by 6 bases; unmatched bases: 1. The chain's CDR3 is CASSLGGPGELFF. The CDR3 bases are TGTGCCAGCAGTTTGGGAGGGCCCGGGGAGCTGTTTTTT.

The count of this clone is one. This chain links TRBV9 with TRBJ2-1, with TRBD2 matching over 11 bases. CDR1 is SGDLS, CDR2 YYNGEE, per germline. The CDR3 consists of 17 residues. Unmatched junction bases numbered 14, after V lost 2 bases and J lost 10 bases. The CDR3 loop is CASSVTIGSGRANEQFF. CDR3 nucleotide sequence: TGTGCCAGCAGCGTGACGATAGGTAGCGGGAGGGCCAACGAGCAGTTCTTC.

The rearrangement uses TRBV7-6 and TRBJ2-1, with TRBD2 matching over 10 bases. V lost 1 base to trimming and J lost 6 bases; unmatched junction nucleotides: 6. The germline V gene encodes CDR1 SGHVS and CDR2 FNYEAQ. The CDR3 consists of 16 residues. The CDR3 nucleotides read TGTGCCAGCAGCTTAGGGACGGGACTAGCGTCCAATGAGCAGTTCTTC. Its translation is CASSLGTGLASNEQFF.

The genes are TRBV4-2 and TRBJ2-3; the D gene is possibly TRBD2 (5 bases). Looked up from germline, CDR1 is LGHNA and CDR2 is YNFKEQ. Trimming took 6 bases from V and 2 from J, leaving 12 bases between them. The CDR3 is 14 residues long. In DNA form, the CDR3 reads TGTGCCAGCAGTGGGAGCGGTCACACAGATACGCAGTATTTT. It specifies CASSGSGHTDTQYF.

This CDR3 reads CASSKRTPDTIYF. The CDR3 DNA reads TGTGCCAGCAGTAAGAGGACTCCGGACACCATATATTTT. The rearrangement joins TRBV2 to TRBJ1-3; D remains ambiguous. Trimming removed 5 bases at V and 8 bases at J, with 13 bases between. The CDR3 extends over 13 amino acids. The germline gives CDR1 SNHLY, CDR2 FYNNEI.

V and J are TRBV4-2 and TRBJ2-1, with a possible D match to TRBD2 (6 bases). Germline-derived CDR1 and CDR2 are LGHNA and YNFKEQ. This CDR3 spans 15 amino acids. V was clipped by 3 bases and J by 0 bases, with 9 bases between them. Here the CDR3 DNA reads TGTGCCAGCAGCCAGGGGACTGGCTCCTACAATGAGCAGTTCTTC. Its translation: CASSQGTGSYNEQFF.

The rearrangement uses TRBV4-1 and TRBJ2-5, with 7 bases fitting TRBD1. The CDR3 is made up of 15 amino acids. Losses at the gene ends were 0 bases for V and 5 bases for J; bases not matched to a gene: 6. In germline, CDR1 is MGHRA, CDR2 YSYEKL. The CDR3 DNA reads TGCGCCAGCAGCCAAGATTCAGGGGGATGGGAGACCCAGTACTTC. Its translation: CASSQDSGGWETQYF.

The chain employs TRBV7-6 and TRBJ1-2; D unresolved. The CDR3 is 11 amino acids. The V end was cut by 8 bases, the J end by 8 bases, with 12 bases between. Germline V lookup: CDR1 SGHVS, CDR2 FNYEAQ. The CDR3 spells CASGGGLGYTF. The CDR3 DNA follows: TGTGCCAGCGGAGGCGGCCTGGGCTACACCTTC.

This chain uses TRBV7-2 with TRBJ2-2; D not resolved. The CDR3 has 13 residues. Germline-derived CDR1 and CDR2 are SGHTA and FQGNSA. V lost 4 bases, J lost 1 base, and 4 bases lay in between. The DNA of the CDR3 is TGTGCCAGCAGCTACAGGAACACCGGGGAGCTGTTTTTT. Residues: CASSYRNTGELFF.

The chain couples TRBV12-5 to TRBJ1-1; unclear D gene. The CDR3 totals 12 residues. V lost 3 bases to trimming and J lost 8 bases, with 10 bases between them. CDR1 is LGHNT and CDR2 is FRNRAP in the germline V gene. CDR3 sequence: CASGLARLEAFF. The DNA for the CDR3 is TGTGCTAGTGGTTTAGCGCGGTTGGAAGCTTTCTTT.

The rearrangement uses TRBV10-1 and TRBJ1-2; D remains ambiguous. The germline CDR1 and CDR2 sequences are WNHNN and SYGVQD (reference sequence). The V end was cut by 0 bases, the J end by 4 bases, with 6 bases between. The CDR3 totals 13 residues. DNA of the CDR3: TGCGCCAGCAGTGAGTCGACAAGCTATGGCTACACCTTC. Protein sequence: CASSESTSYGYTF.

This sequence joins TRBV18 and TRBJ2-7; 13 bases map to TRBD2. From germline, CDR1 is KGHSH and CDR2 LQKENI. The CDR3 extends over 18 amino acids. V shed 2 bases and J 4 bases; nucleotides not matched to a gene: 11. CDR3 amino acids: CASSPLGTSGRALYEQYF. Here the CDR3 DNA reads TGTGCCAGCTCACCATTGGGAACTAGCGGGAGGGCCTTGTACGAGCAGTACTTC.

The chain joins TRBV13 to TRBJ2-7, with TRBD1 as a possible D gene (5 bases). Deletions cut 3 bases from V and 1 base from J, with 19 bases between. CDR1 and CDR2 (germline): PRHDT, FYEKMQ (reference sequence). The CDR3 consists of 17 residues. DNA for the CDR3: TGTGCCAGCAGCTTCCTCTCGACAGTTGCCCCTTCCTACGAGCAGTACTTC. It specifies CASSFLSTVAPSYEQYF.

This clone came up a few times. This sequence joins TRBV11-3 and TRBJ2-6; D unclear. V was pared by 0 bases and J by 0 bases, with 6 bases between. The CDR3 runs 16 residues. Germline loops: CDR1 SGHNT, CDR2 YENEEA. CDR3 region: CASSLDGVSGANVLTF. Written as DNA, the CDR3 is TGTGCCAGCAGCTTAGACGGAGTCTCTGGGGCCAACGTCCTGACTTTC.